The 32 T cell receptor beta chains below were found in one sample sequenced in a study of T-cell memory formation after mild COVID-19. A single record per CDR3 protein comes from TCRdb applying MiXCR to the 5' RACE reads. The sample shows about 400,000 distinct CDR3 sequences, roughly 17% of them seen only once. Material for sequencing was PBMCs or a T cell subset sorted from them (not recorded which). Receptors were obtained from a man between 18 and 35 years old who had mild COVID-19 (a few samples of this study predate the infection). Cell type and time point are not known.

This clonotype was picked up a small number of times. This chain uses TRBV4-1 with TRBJ2-2; D is unresolved. There are 12 residues in the CDR3. The V end lost 1 base, the J end lost 7 bases, and 4 bases lay between the germline ends. Per the germline V gene, CDR1 is MGHRA and CDR2 is YSYEKL. The chain's CDR3 is CASSQGIGELFF. CDR3 sequence (DNA): TGCGCCAGCAGCCAAGGGATCGGGGAGCTGTTTTTT.

There are a few counts of this clonotype. The rearrangement links TRBV15 to TRBJ2-1; D possibly uses TRBD1 or TRBD2 (5 bases each). V was trimmed by 1 base and J by 9 bases, leaving 13 bases between them. This CDR3 is built from 14 residues. Germline assignment: CDR1 LNHNV and CDR2 YYDKDF (reference sequence). CDR3 residues: CATSRGDPSIEQFF. The CDR3 DNA follows: TGTGCCACCAGCAGAGGGGACCCCAGCATTGAGCAGTTCTTC.

This chain uses TRBV20-1 with TRBJ2-7; D call uncertain. The CDR3 spans 13 residues. Deletions cut 0 bases from V and 1 base from J, with 7 bases between. The germline V gene encodes CDR1 DFQATT and CDR2 SNEGSKA (reference sequence). The CDR3 bases are TGCAGTGCTAGAGACACAGCGTCCTACGAGCAGTACTTC. This gives the protein CSARDTASYEQYF.

CDR3 amino acids: CASSLTGFPLASNQPQHF. Written as DNA, the CDR3 is TGTGCCAGCAGCTTGACAGGGTTTCCTTTGGCAAGCAATCAGCCCCAGCATTTT. The J gene is TRBJ1-5, the V gene TRBV5-6; perhaps TRBD1 as D (6 bases). The CDR3 has 18 amino acids. The V and J ends lost 1 base and 1 base respectively, with 18 bases between them. The germline V gene has CDR1 SGHDT and CDR2 YYEEEE.

This clonotype has ten or more counts. This chain links TRBV19 with TRBJ1-2; TRBD1 might be the D (5 bases). The V and J ends lost 5 bases and 3 bases respectively, with 10 bases between them. This CDR3 is built from 13 residues. Germline CDR1 and CDR2: LNHDA and SQIVND (reference sequence). The CDR3 sequence: CASSPRQYYGYTF. The CDR3 DNA reads TGTGCCAGTAGTCCCAGACAGTACTATGGCTACACCTTC.

This clonotype was counted only a few times. V and J are TRBV20-1 and TRBJ2-3; tentatively, D is TRBD2 (5 bases). The V gene's germline CDR1 is DFQATT and CDR2 SNEGSKA (reference sequence). V dropped 0 bases and J dropped 0 bases, with 10 bases sitting between them. CDR3 size: 15 residues. CDR3 region: CSARDRAASTDTQYF. The CDR3 DNA reads as TGCAGTGCTAGAGATCGAGCGGCTAGCACAGATACGCAGTATTTT.

This clonotype was seen a handful of times. This rearrangement joins TRBV15 to TRBJ2-7, with D unclear. CDR3 length equals 13 residues. The V gene lost 4 bases and the J gene lost 2 bases, with 9 bases spanning the gap. The germline V gene has CDR1 LNHNV and CDR2 YYDKDF (reference sequence). This CDR3 is CATSTGLAYEQYV. The CDR3 DNA sequence: TGTGCCACCAGCACGGGCTTGGCCTACGAGCAGTACGTC.

The chain recombines TRBV4-3 with TRBJ2-7; 10 bases fit TRBD2. The germline V gene encodes CDR1 LGHNA and CDR2 YSLEER. The CDR3 consists of 17 residues. Trimming cost V 1 base and J 0 bases; bases outside gene matches: 6. CDR3 residues: CASSQGASGGLSYEQYF. CDR3 DNA: TGCGCCAGCAGCCAAGGAGCTAGCGGGGGCCTCTCCTACGAGCAGTACTTC.

The chain recombines TRBV28 with TRBJ2-5, with D perhaps TRBD1 (5 bases). The CDR3 loop spans 15 amino acids. Germline V gives CDR1 MDHEN, CDR2 SYDVKM. Deletions cut 9 bases from V and 5 bases from J, with 22 bases between. CDR3 sequence (DNA): TGTGCCAGTTCCCCAAGGGGCCAGTCGCCGGAGACCCAGTACTTC. Its protein is CASSPRGQSPETQYF. Looking up the rest from reference TRBV28 and TRBJ2-5 gives the full variable domain: DVKVTQSSRYLVKRTGEKVFLECVQDMDHENMFWYRQDPGLGLRLIYFSYDVKMKEKGDIPEGYSVSREKKERFSLILESASTNQTSMYLCASSPRGQSPETQYFGPGTRLLVL.

This clonotype was detected a few times. The chain employs TRBV7-2 and TRBJ2-7; no firm D call. The CDR3 length is 13 residues. V lost 1 base to trimming and J lost 9 bases, with 13 bases between them. Germline CDR1 SGHTA, CDR2 FQGNSA. The CDR3 coding sequence is TGTGCCAGCAGCTTAGTGGGCTTATGGGTGCAGTACTTC. It codes for CASSLVGLWVQYF.

A few counts support this clonotype. This sequence joins TRBV30 and TRBJ2-7; D is perhaps TRBD1 (6 bases). V dropped 4 bases and J dropped 12 bases, with 19 bases sitting between them. CDR1 and CDR2 (germline): GTSNPN, SVGIG (reference sequence). The CDR3 has 12 residues. Written as DNA, the CDR3 is TGTGCCTGGATGGACAGTTCGTTTGTCCCGTACTTC. Translating it yields CAWMDSSFVPYF.

In this sample, this clonotype turned up a few times. The gene calls are TRBV11-3 and TRBJ2-3, with D possibly being TRBD2 (5 bases). The CDR3 loop spans 14 amino acids. The V gene lost 5 bases and the J gene lost 1 base, with 10 bases spanning the gap. Looked up from germline, CDR1 is SGHNT and CDR2 is YENEEA. This CDR3 is CASSLWRGTDTQYF. The CDR3 DNA reads as TGTGCCAGCAGCCTCTGGCGGGGCACAGATACGCAGTATTTT.

This clonotype was seen many times. The rearrangement joins TRBV6-5 to TRBJ2-1, with D hard to call. This CDR3 is built from 12 residues. Per germline, CDR1 MNHEY and CDR2 SVGAGI. V was cut by 2 bases and J by 7 bases, with 6 bases left in between. In DNA form, the CDR3 reads TGTGCCAGCAGTTACAGGGAAAATGAGCAGTTCTTC. It encodes CASSYRENEQFF.

In its sample, this clonotype was seen many times. The CDR3 spells CASSKRASGGEYNEQFF. CDR3 nucleotide sequence: TGTGCCAGCAGCAAGCGGGCTAGCGGGGGCGAATACAATGAGCAGTTCTTC. V usage is TRBV7-6 and J usage is TRBJ2-1, with 10 bases aligning to TRBD2. Per the germline V gene, CDR1 is SGHVS and CDR2 is FNYEAQ. The CDR3 covers 17 residues. The J segment lost 4 bases and the V segment lost 5 bases, leaving 11 bases of the junction unmatched.

This clonotype has more than one count but fewer than ten. The chain employs TRBV5-4 and TRBJ2-5, with TRBD1 as a possible D gene (5 bases). The V and J ends lost 0 bases and 2 bases respectively, with 8 bases between them. Germline assignment: CDR1 SGHNT and CDR2 YYREEE (reference sequence). CDR3 length: 14 amino acids. CDR3 sequence (DNA): TGTGCCAGCAGCTTGGCCGACAGACAAGAGACCCAGTACTTC. Translation gives CASSLADRQETQYF.

This clonotype has just a few counts. V gene TRBV4-2 combines with J gene TRBJ1-5; 8 bases agree with TRBD1. V gave up 4 bases and J gave up 2 bases; unmatched junction bases: 7. Germline-derived CDR1 and CDR2 are LGHNA and YNFKEQ. The CDR3 sequence is 16 residues long. The CDR3 nucleotides read TGTGCCAGCAGCCCTGACAGGGGAGGAGGCAATCAGCCCCAGCATTTT. Its protein is CASSPDRGGGNQPQHF.

The chain has TRBV7-7 and TRBJ1-5, with D unresolved. The V gene's germline CDR1 is SSHAT and CDR2 FNYEAQ (reference sequence). With 1 base removed from V and 0 bases from J, the gap between germline ends came to 19 bases. The CDR3 totals 19 residues. CDR3 DNA sequence: TGTGCCAGCAGCTTAGTTTGGGCAGCGCTAGGTTATAGCAATCAGCCCCAGCATTTT. Its protein product is CASSLVWAALGYSNQPQHF.

The rearrangement links TRBV7-2 to TRBJ1-2; perhaps TRBD1 as D (6 bases). This CDR3 is built from 17 residues. Trimming cost V 2 bases and J 8 bases, with 24 bases left between them. The germline V gene has CDR1 SGHTA and CDR2 FQGNSA. CDR3 protein: CASSLNEGQGRVLGYTF. In DNA, the CDR3 is TGTGCCAGCAGCTTAAACGAAGGGCAGGGGAGGGTTTTAGGCTACACCTTC.

The table lists this clonotype with a few counts. The rearrangement uses TRBV20-1 and TRBJ2-5; D call uncertain. The length of the CDR3 is 14 residues. The V and J ends lost 6 bases and 1 base respectively, with 15 bases between them. The V gene's germline CDR1 is DFQATT and CDR2 SNEGSKA (reference sequence). CDR3 sequence (DNA): TGCAGTGCCGCCCGCTCAGGATCCCAAGAGACCCAGTACTTC. As protein: CSAARSGSQETQYF.

The chain uses TRBV6-5 and TRBJ2-3, with a tentative D call TRBD2 (7 bases). CDR3 length: 16 residues. Trimming removed 6 bases from V and 4 bases from J, with 20 bases in between. Germline-derived CDR1 and CDR2 are MNHEY and SVGAGI. This chain's CDR3 is CASRQLRGGLADTQYF. CDR3 bases: TGTGCCAGCAGACAGCTGCGCGGGGGCCTGGCAGATACGCAGTATTTT.

This clonotype was observed at least ten times. This sequence joins TRBV7-2 and TRBJ2-7; TRBD1 matches 7 bases. This CDR3 has 16 residues. The V segment lost 0 bases and the J segment 7 bases; nucleotides outside the gene matches: 12. Germline V gives CDR1 SGHTA, CDR2 FQGNSA. CDR3 sequence: CASSLALAGGVREQYF. The CDR3 bases are TGTGCCAGCAGCTTAGCGTTGGCAGGGGGTGTGAGGGAGCAGTACTTC.

The chain carries TRBV12-3 or TRBV12-4 and TRBJ1-1; 8 positions match TRBD1. V shed 5 bases, J shed 5 bases, and the junction held 7 bases outside the gene matches. The CDR3 covers 14 residues. CDR3: CASSEDRGGTEAFF. The CDR3, as DNA: TGTGCCAGCAGTGAAGACAGGGGAGGGACTGAAGCTTTCTTT.

This chain joins TRBV2 and TRBJ2-2, with a possible D match to TRBD2 (6 bases). Germline V gene sequence: CDR1 SNHLY, CDR2 FYNNEI. Trimming took 4 bases from V and 3 from J, leaving 15 bases between them. The CDR3 is 16 residues long. The CDR3 sequence is CASSGGQGGDTGELFF. The CDR3 DNA sequence: TGTGCCAGCAGTGGCGGGCAGGGAGGTGACACCGGGGAGCTGTTTTTT. The full variable domain, its missing parts supplied by reference TRBV2 and TRBJ2-2, is EPEVTQTPSHQVTQMGQEVILRCVPISNHLYFYWYRQILGQKVEFLVSFYNNEISEKSEIFDDQFSVERPDGSNFTLKIRSTKLEDSAMYFCASSGGQGGDTGELFFGEGSRLTVL.

This chain links TRBV5-1 with TRBJ2-3; unclear D gene. Trimming removed 4 bases at V and 4 bases at J, with 10 bases between. Germline V CDR1 and CDR2: SGHRS, YFSETQ. The CDR3 totals 13 residues. The CDR3 nucleotides are TGCGCCAGCAGCGGGGTGCCGGCAGATACGCAGTATTTT. Translated, it gives CASSGVPADTQYF. Variable domain in full (rest from reference TRBV5-1 and TRBJ2-3): KAGVTQTPRYLIKTRGQQVTLSCSPISGHRSVSWYQQTPGQGLQFLFEYFSETQRNKGNFPGRFSGRQFSNSRSEMNVSTLELGDSALYLCASSGVPADTQYFGPGTRLTVL.

This clonotype showed up just a few times. The chain recombines TRBV6-2 or TRBV6-3 with TRBJ2-1, with D possibly matching TRBD2 (6 bases). Germline-derived CDR1 and CDR2 are MNHEY and SVGEGT. This CDR3 region has 17 residues. Deletions cut 4 bases from V and 5 bases from J, with 21 bases between. CDR3 in amino acids: CASSWDPRRGADNEQFF. The DNA of the CDR3 is TGTGCCAGCAGTTGGGACCCCAGGCGCGGGGCGGACAATGAGCAGTTCTTC.

The gene calls are TRBV2 and TRBJ2-1; the D is unclear. Trimming shortened V by 0 bases and J by 5 bases, and 14 bases separated the two germline ends. The germline V gene encodes CDR1 SNHLY and CDR2 FYNNEI. This CDR3 is built from 16 residues. The CDR3 region is CASSEAGNWVNNEQFF. In nucleotides, the CDR3 is TGTGCCAGCAGTGAAGCGGGTAATTGGGTAAACAATGAGCAGTTCTTC.

The CDR3 nucleotides are TGTGCCAGCAGCCCAGACGCGGAGGGCGGGGAGCTGTTTTTT. It specifies CASSPDAEGGELFF. V gene TRBV7-8 combines with J gene TRBJ2-2; possibly TRBD2 for D (6 bases). The V gene lost 5 bases and the J gene lost 7 bases, with 14 bases spanning the gap. Germline CDR1 is SGHVS and CDR2 is FQNEAQ. The CDR3 extends over 14 amino acids.

J is TRBJ2-1 and V is TRBV7-8; 7 nucleotides line up with TRBD1. Germline V lookup: CDR1 SGHVS, CDR2 FQNEAQ. V lost 5 bases and J lost 7; bases outside the gene matches: 8. This CDR3 has 14 amino acids. The chain's CDR3 is CASSQSGQPNEQFF. The CDR3 region has the DNA TGTGCCAGCAGCCAATCGGGACAGCCTAATGAGCAGTTCTTC.

V is TRBV30 and J is TRBJ1-1; 7 bases match TRBD1. Germline trimming cut 4 bases from V and 7 bases from J; bases unmatched to any gene: 3. Germline V lookup: CDR1 GTSNPN, CDR2 SVGIG (reference sequence). This CDR3 contains 11 residues. In nucleotides, the CDR3 is TGTGCCTGGAACAGGGGATTTGAAGCTTTCTTT. This translates into CAWNRGFEAFF. Complete variable domain (other parts from reference TRBV30 and TRBJ1-1): SQTIHQWPATLVQPVGSPLSLECTVEGTSNPNLYWYRQAAGRGLQLLFYSVGIGQISSEVPQNLSASRPQDRQFILSSKKLLLSDSGFYLCAWNRGFEAFFGQGTRLTVV.

The sample holds many counts of this clonotype. The chain joins TRBV3-1 to TRBJ1-1, with no clear D. Germline assignment: CDR1 LGHDT and CDR2 YNNKEL (reference sequence). CDR3 length: 16 amino acids. V was pared by 1 base and J by 0 bases, with 12 bases between. Written as DNA, the CDR3 is TGTGCCAGCAGCCAAGGTTTGGAGCGAATGAACACTGAAGCTTTCTTT. It codes for CASSQGLERMNTEAFF.

The chain couples TRBV5-1 to TRBJ2-5; 8 bases fit TRBD1. After removal of 1 base from V and 4 bases from J, the junction contained 3 bases not matched to a gene. CDR1 is SGHRS and CDR2 is YFSETQ in the germline V gene. The CDR3 is made up of 14 amino acids. The CDR3 reads CASSLRDRPETQYF. In nucleotides, the CDR3 is TGCGCCAGCAGCTTGCGGGACAGGCCAGAGACCCAGTACTTC.

V usage is TRBV5-1 and J usage is TRBJ2-1; TRBD1 matches 8 bases. Germline lookup yields CDR1 SGHRS and CDR2 YFSETQ. Trimming at V came to 0 bases and at J to 8 bases, leaving 10 bases not matched to a gene. The length of the CDR3 is 16 residues. The CDR3 reads CASSLGRQGALDEQFF. CDR3 nucleotide sequence: TGCGCCAGCAGCTTGGGTAGGCAGGGGGCCCTCGATGAGCAGTTCTTC.